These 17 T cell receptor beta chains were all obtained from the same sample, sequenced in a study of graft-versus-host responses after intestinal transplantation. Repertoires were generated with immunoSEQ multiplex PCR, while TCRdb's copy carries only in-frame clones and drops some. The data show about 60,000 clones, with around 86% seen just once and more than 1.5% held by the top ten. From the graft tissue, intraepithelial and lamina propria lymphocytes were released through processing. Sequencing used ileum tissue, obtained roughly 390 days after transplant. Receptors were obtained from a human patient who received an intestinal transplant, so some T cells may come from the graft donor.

CDR3 bases: TGTGCCATCAGTGTTGGGACTCTCATCTTCGATGAGCAGTTCTTC. This encodes CAISVGTLIFDEQFF. The chain combines TRBV10-3 with TRBJ2-1, with a possible D match to TRBD2 (6 bases). The CDR3 has 15 residues. Germline CDR1 reads ENHRY; CDR2 reads SYGVKD. V was trimmed by 4 bases and J by 8 bases, leaving 18 bases between them.

The CDR3 region is CASSPHPDSQVNTEAFF. The CDR3, as DNA: TGTGCCAGCAGCCCACATCCGGACAGCCAAGTAAACACTGAAGCTTTCTTT. This chain connects TRBV27 to TRBJ1-1; tentative D call: TRBD1 (6 bases). CDR1 and CDR2 (germline): MNHEY, SMNVEV (reference sequence). This CDR3 is built from 17 residues. With 6 bases removed from V and 2 bases from J, the gap between germline ends came to 22 bases.

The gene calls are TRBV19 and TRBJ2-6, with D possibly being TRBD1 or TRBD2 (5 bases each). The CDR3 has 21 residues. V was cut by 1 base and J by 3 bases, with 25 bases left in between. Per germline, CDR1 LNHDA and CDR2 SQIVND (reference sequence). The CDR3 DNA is TGTGCCAGTAGTATAGGCGAAGAGGGACGCCGGAGGACTGGTGGGGCCAACGTCCTGACTTTC. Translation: CASSIGEEGRRRTGGANVLTF.

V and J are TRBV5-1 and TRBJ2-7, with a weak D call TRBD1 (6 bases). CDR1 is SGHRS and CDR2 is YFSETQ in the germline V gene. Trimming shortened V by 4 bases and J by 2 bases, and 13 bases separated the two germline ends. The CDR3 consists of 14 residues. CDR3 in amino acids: CASSQEGVPYEQYF. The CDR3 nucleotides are TGCGCCAGCAGCCAAGAGGGGGTTCCCTACGAGCAGTACTTC.

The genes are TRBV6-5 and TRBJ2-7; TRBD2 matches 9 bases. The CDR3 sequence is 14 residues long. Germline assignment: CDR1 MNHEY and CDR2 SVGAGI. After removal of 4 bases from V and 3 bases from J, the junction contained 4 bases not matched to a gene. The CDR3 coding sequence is TGTGCCAGCAGTTCGACTAGCGGCGGCTACGAGCAGTACTTC. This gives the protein CASSSTSGGYEQYF.

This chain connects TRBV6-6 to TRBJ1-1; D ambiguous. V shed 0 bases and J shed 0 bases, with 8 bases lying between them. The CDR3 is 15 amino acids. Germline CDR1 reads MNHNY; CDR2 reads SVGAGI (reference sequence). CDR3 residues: CASSYSHKMNTEAFF. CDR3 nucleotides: TGTGCCAGCAGTTACTCGCACAAAATGAACACTGAAGCTTTCTTT.

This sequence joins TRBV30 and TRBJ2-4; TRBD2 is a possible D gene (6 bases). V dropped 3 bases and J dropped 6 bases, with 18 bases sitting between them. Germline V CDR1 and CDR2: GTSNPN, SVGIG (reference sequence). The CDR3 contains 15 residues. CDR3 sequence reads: CAWRPRGSNLNIQYF. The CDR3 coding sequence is TGTGCCTGGAGGCCTCGGGGGAGCAATTTAAACATTCAGTACTTC. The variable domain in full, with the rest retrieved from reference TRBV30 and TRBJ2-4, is SQTIHQWPATLVQPVGSPLSLECTVEGTSNPNLYWYRQAAGRGLQLLFYSVGIGQISSEVPQNLSASRPQDRQFILSSKKLLLSDSGFYLCAWRPRGSNLNIQYFGAGTRLSVL.

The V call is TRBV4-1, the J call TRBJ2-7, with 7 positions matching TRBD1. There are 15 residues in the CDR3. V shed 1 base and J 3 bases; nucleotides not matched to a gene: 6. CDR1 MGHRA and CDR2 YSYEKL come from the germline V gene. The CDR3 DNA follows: TGCGCCAGCAGCCAAGGACCGACAGGGAACTACGAGCAGTACTTC. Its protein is CASSQGPTGNYEQYF.

CDR3 nucleotide sequence: TGTGCCACCAGCAGAGGCAGCCTTGACTCTGGAAACACCATATATTTT. Its translation: CATSRGSLDSGNTIYF. V and J are TRBV15 and TRBJ1-3; D not certain. Trimming left V 1 base short and J 0 bases short, with 10 bases between. Per germline, CDR1 LNHNV and CDR2 YYDKDF (reference sequence). This CDR3 is 16 amino acids long.

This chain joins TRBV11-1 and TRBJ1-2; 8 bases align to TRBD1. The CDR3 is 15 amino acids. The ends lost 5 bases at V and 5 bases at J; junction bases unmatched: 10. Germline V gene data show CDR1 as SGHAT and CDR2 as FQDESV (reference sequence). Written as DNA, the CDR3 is TGTGCCAGCAGCCCAGGGACAGGAGTTTTTTATGGCTACACCTTC. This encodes CASSPGTGVFYGYTF.

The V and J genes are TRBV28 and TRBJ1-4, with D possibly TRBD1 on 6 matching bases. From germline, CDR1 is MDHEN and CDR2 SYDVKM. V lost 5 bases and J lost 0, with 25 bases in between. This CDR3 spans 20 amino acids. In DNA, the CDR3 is TGTGCCAGCAGTCCGGCCGACAGGATATGGGCAAATCCAACTAATGAAAAACTGTTTTTT. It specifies CASSPADRIWANPTNEKLFF.

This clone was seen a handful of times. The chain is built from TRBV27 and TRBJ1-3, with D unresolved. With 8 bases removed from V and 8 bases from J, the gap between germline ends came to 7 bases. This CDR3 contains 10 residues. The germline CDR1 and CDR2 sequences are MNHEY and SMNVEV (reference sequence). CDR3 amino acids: CASSADTIYF. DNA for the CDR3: TGTGCCAGCTCCGCTGACACCATATATTTT.

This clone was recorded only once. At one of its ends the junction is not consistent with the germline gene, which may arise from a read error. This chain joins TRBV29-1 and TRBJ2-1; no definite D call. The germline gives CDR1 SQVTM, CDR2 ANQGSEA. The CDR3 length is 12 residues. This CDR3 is CSVETFFKERFF. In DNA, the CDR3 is TGCAGCGTTGAGACCTTTTTTAAGGAGCGGTTCTTC.

CDR3 in amino acids: CASRGGAGNTIYF. DNA of the CDR3: TGTGCCAGCAGAGGGGGGGCTGGAAACACCATATATTTT. The chain couples TRBV25-1 to TRBJ1-3; D may be TRBD1 (6 bases). Germline lookup yields CDR1 MGHDK and CDR2 SYGVNS. This CDR3 has 13 residues. The V gene lost 6 bases and the J gene lost 2 bases, with 8 bases spanning the gap.

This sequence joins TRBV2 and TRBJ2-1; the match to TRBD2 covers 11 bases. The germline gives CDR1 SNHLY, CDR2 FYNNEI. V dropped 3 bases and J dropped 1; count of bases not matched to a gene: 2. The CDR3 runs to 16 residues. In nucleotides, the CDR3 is TGTGCCAGCAGTGACCTAGCGGGGGGATCCTACAATGAGCAGTTCTTC. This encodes CASSDLAGGSYNEQFF.

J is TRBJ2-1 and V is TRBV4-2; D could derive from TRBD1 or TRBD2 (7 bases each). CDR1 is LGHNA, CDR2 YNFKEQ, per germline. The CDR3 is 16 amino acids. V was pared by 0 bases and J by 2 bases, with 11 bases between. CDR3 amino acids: CASSQEGGGAYNEQFF. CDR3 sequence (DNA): TGTGCCAGCAGCCAAGAGGGAGGGGGCGCCTACAATGAGCAGTTCTTC.

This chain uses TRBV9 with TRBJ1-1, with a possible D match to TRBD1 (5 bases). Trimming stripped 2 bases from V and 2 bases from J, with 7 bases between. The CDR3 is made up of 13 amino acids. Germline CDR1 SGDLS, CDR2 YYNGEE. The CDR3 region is CASSVRGNTEAFF. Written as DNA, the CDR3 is TGTGCCAGCAGCGTGAGGGGAAACACTGAAGCTTTCTTT.